This T cell receptor beta chain was captured in a study of T cell responses to AZD1222 COVID-19 vaccine. Study summary: Pooled samples include second doses given at about 4 or 12 weeks. Study-wide findings and caveats: Females made up more of the donors, who were largely white British, and clonal diversity may have come out too low.

Turning to this clone: Its cognate antigen is unknown.

Germline V CDR1 and CDR2: MDHEN, SYDVKM. The CDR3 contains 13 residues. V dropped 3 bases and J dropped 6; count of bases not matched to a gene: 4. Only in-frame clones appear in the TCRdb table, and some are missing; sequencing was by immunoSEQ multiplex PCR. Here the sample spans 85,000 to 130,000 clones, over 90% being singletons. The sequencing used peripheral blood, collected on day 0 of AZD1222 vaccination. This receptor was taken from an adult in good health. V is TRBV28 and J is TRBJ1-2; 7 positions match TRBD1. CDR3: CASSFQGVDGYTF. The CDR3, as DNA: TGTGCCAGCAGTTTTCAGGGGGTTGATGGCTACACCTTC.